The rows below give T cell receptor beta chains drawn from one sample of a study of PD-1 blockade in classical Hodgkin lymphoma. This table comes from immunoSEQ multiplex PCR, and its TCRdb copy is limited to in-frame clones, with some not included. Among tens of thousands of clones listed, roughly 91% were seen once. This specimen consisted of peripheral blood mononuclear cells (PBMCs), obtained at baseline. All receptors derive from a human donor with classical Hodgkin lymphoma. Each CDR3 is given with its conserved first and last residue. Each record gives: V gene, J gene, CDR3 protein.

TRBV5-5	TRBJ1-4	CASSFLGRGDEKLFF
TRBV7-9	TRBJ1-1	CASSPAGADTEAFF
TRBV5-8	TRBJ1-5	CASTPGGLSQPQHF
TRBV6-6	TRBJ2-2	CATDSTGELFF
TRBV28	TRBJ2-3	CASSGRPTQYF
TRBV5-4	TRBJ2-7	CASSLDGPLREQYF
TRBV6-5	TRBJ2-7	CASSQDRLTYEQYF
TRBV11-2	TRBJ1-1	CASSLEGMGAFF
TRBV5-6	TRBJ1-2	CASSFYNTGGIGYTF
TRBV27	TRBJ1-2	CASTWGRPGAYGYTF
TRBV27	TRBJ2-7	CASSFGGLAGPYEQYF
TRBV29-1	TRBJ2-5	CSHWTGIQETQYF
TRBV4-3	TRBJ2-1	CASSQDMLAGGEQFF
TRBV7-2	TRBJ1-2	CASSLKTYYNYGYTF
TRBV7-2	TRBJ2-6	CASSRQSRRQSRANVLTF
TRBV29-1	TRBJ2-1	CSVIQDRGSSYNEQFF
TRBV6-1	TRBJ2-5	CASSDVVLQETQYF
TRBV5-8	TRBJ1-4	CASSQTGRQEKLFF
TRBV7-9	TRBJ1-6	CASSLAKRQGINSPLHF
TRBV6-6	TRBJ1-1	CASSYAPKNTEAFF
TRBV27	TRBJ2-5	CASSLLRSQGPQETQYF
TRBV13	TRBJ2-2	CASSFRQGGPGELFF
TRBV7-2	TRBJ1-4	CASSLGDIGFVTDEKLFF
TRBV27	TRBJ2-7	CASSLGTGGSWEQYF
TRBV5-6	TRBJ1-2	CASGPPGVRGRADYGYTF
TRBV11-3	TRBJ2-5	CASSSAGPGGTQYF
TRBV21-1	TRBJ1-1	CASSRGGHTEAFF
TRBV10-3	TRBJ1-1	CAISESTGGTYTEAFF
TRBV11-1	TRBJ1-4	CASSFNTPTNEKLFF
TRBV7-3	TRBJ1-1	CASSPYYVTGYSTEAFF
TRBV5-4	TRBJ1-4	CASSPRGGATNEKLFF
TRBV5-6	TRBJ2-7	CASSLLAGGEQYF
TRBV4-1	TRBJ1-6	CASSQDRYTESYNSPLHF
TRBV4-2	TRBJ2-1	CASSPAGGSSSYNEQFF
TRBV13	TRBJ2-7	CASSVTSGGIFYEQYF
TRBV27	TRBJ1-1	CASSLTGTGLAEAFF
TRBV19	TRBJ2-1	CASTPYLAFDEQFF
TRBV5-6	TRBJ1-1	CASSLAPGGEAFF
TRBV7-3	TRBJ2-3	CASSERGIADTQYF
TRBV5-1	TRBJ2-3	CASSLVRGGMATDTQYF
TRBV6-5	TRBJ1-4	CASSYDLGEKLFF
TRBV4-1	TRBJ2-7	CASRDRDYEQYF
TRBV7-3	TRBJ2-1	CASSLENEQFF
TRBV9	TRBJ2-7	CASSVELGATGEQYF
TRBV19	TRBJ2-3	CASSIAGLAGGITDTQYF
TRBV7-6	TRBJ2-5	CASSRTSGEQETQYF
TRBV5-1	TRBJ2-2	CASSWDLNTGELFF
TRBV7-3	TRBJ2-3	CASSPGEGTQYF
TRBV5-1	TRBJ1-1	CASSLSGFTEAFF
TRBV23-1	TRBJ2-1	CALLNPPFF
TRBV2	TRBJ2-5	CASSEPTDRVEETQYF
TRBV1	TRBJ1-5	CTSSTDRSYQPQHF
TRBV19	TRBJ2-5	CASSMTANQETQYF